The sample holds one count of the clone carrying this TCR beta chain. Here immunoSEQ multiplex PCR was the method, and the copy in TCRdb shows in-frame clones only, minus some. The sample has approximately 63,000 clones, about nine tenths seen once. The sample originates from a study of T cell changes during pregnancy in multiple sclerosis. This CDR3 contains 15 residues. V shed 6 bases, J shed 3 bases, and the junction held 6 bases outside the gene matches. Germline V gene sequence: CDR1 MNHEY, CDR2 SMNVEV (reference sequence). This TCR was recovered from a female donor in good health, enrolled as a control in a pregnancy study. J is TRBJ1-4 and V is TRBV27; 8 bases line up with TRBD1. The sequences come from peripheral blood, collected in the third trimester of pregnancy. The CDR3 region is CASSAPGQANEKLFF. The CDR3 DNA sequence: TGTGCCAGCAGCGCACCGGGACAGGCTAATGAAAAACTGTTTTTT.